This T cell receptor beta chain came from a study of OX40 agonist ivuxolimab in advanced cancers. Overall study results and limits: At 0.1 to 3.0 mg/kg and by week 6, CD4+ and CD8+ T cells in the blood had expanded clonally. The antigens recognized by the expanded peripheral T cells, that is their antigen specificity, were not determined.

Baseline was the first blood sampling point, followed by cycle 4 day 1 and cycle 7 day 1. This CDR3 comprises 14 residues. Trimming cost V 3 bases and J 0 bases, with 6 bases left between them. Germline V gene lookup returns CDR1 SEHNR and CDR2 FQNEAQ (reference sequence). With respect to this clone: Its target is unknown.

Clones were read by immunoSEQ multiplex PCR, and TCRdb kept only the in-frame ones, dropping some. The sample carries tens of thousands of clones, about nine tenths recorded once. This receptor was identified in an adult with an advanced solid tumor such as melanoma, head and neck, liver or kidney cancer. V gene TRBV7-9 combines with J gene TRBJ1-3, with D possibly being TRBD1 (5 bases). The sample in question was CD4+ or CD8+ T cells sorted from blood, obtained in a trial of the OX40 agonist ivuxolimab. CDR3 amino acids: CASSLGGSGNTIYF. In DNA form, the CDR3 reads TGTGCCAGCAGCTTGGGGGGCTCTGGAAACACCATATATTTT.